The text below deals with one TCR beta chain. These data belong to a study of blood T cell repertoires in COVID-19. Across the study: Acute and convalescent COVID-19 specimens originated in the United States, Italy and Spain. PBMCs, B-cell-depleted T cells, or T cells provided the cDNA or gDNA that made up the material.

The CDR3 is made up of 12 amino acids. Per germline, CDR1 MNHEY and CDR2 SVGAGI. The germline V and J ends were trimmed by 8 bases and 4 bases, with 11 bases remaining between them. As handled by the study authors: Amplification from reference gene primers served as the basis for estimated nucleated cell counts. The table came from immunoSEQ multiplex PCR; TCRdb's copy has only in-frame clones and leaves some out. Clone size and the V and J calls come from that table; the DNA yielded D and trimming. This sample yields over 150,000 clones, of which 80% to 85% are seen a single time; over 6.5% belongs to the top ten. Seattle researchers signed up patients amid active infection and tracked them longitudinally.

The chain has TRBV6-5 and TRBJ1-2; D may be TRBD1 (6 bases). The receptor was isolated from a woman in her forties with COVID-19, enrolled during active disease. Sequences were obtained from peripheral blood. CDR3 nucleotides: TGTGCCAGCCAGGACAGTTTCTATGGCTACACCTTC. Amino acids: CASQDSFYGYTF.